This TCR beta chain was sequenced for a study of T cell responses to AZD1222 COVID-19 vaccine. The assay was immunoSEQ multiplex PCR, and TCRdb's table has in-frame clones only and misses some. Of approximately 73,000 clones listed, over 80% are singletons. CDR1 is SGHTA and CDR2 is FQGNSA in the germline V gene. The CDR3 extends over 12 amino acids. The germline V and J ends were trimmed by 6 bases and 7 bases, with 9 bases remaining between them. Remarks on this clone: The antigen is undetermined.

General observations from the study: Repertoires were collected only later (after the peak T cell response had occurred). Only 5 or 6 people who got AZD1222 tested seropositive at baseline.

This chain joins TRBV7-2 and TRBJ1-4; D is unresolved. The sequence came from an adult in good health. The sample was peripheral blood, taken on day 0 of AZD1222 vaccination. DNA for the CDR3: TGTGCCAGCAGACAACCAAGTGAAAAACTGTTTTTT. It yields the protein CASRQPSEKLFF.